Below are 27 T cell receptor beta chains sequenced from a single sample in a study of CD8 T cells in Susac syndrome. Reverse transcription used about 0.45 to 1 ug RNA and random hexamers. TCRdb itself ran the immunoSEQ multiplex PCR reads through MiXCR, one entry per CDR3 protein. This sample has around 170,000 distinct CDR3 sequences, with approximately 94% found just once. What was sequenced was CD4+ T cells from PBMCs. The source of these receptors is a human donor with Susac syndrome.

This chain connects TRBV30 to TRBJ2-5; D possibly corresponds to TRBD2 (6 bases). The CDR3 contains 12 residues. CDR1 is GTSNPN, CDR2 SVGIG, per germline (reference sequence). V lost 8 bases to trimming and J lost 0 bases, with 10 bases between them. The chain's CDR3 is CALGLDQETQYF. For the CDR3, the DNA is TGTGCCCTGGGACTCGACCAAGAGACCCAGTACTTC.

V is TRBV11-3 and J is TRBJ1-1; possibly TRBD1 for D (6 bases). Germline V lookup: CDR1 SGHNT, CDR2 YENEEA. The CDR3 runs to 11 residues. Trimming took off 7 bases at V and 8 bases at J, with 11 bases between the two ends. CDR3 DNA: TGTGCCAGCATTTGGGGGCGCGAAGCTTTCTTT. This codes for CASIWGREAFF.

This chain connects TRBV30 to TRBJ1-1; D may be TRBD1 (6 bases). V was pared by 4 bases and J by 5 bases, with 8 bases between. The germline gives CDR1 GTSNPN, CDR2 SVGIG (reference sequence). The length of the CDR3 is 11 residues. The CDR3 reads CAWIRGTEAFF. For the CDR3, the DNA is TGTGCCTGGATTAGGGGGACTGAAGCTTTCTTT.

The chain joins TRBV27 to TRBJ2-5, with D tentatively TRBD2 (6 bases). The CDR3 spans 15 residues. V was cut by 3 bases and J by 5 bases, with 16 bases left in between. CDR1 is MNHEY and CDR2 is SMNVEV in the germline V gene (reference sequence). CDR3 coding DNA: TGTGCCAGCAGTTTCGCGTTCGGGGCGGGGGAGACCCAGTACTTC. Encoded protein: CASSFAFGAGETQYF.

The CDR3 protein is CASSFWYMGSSTDTQYF. For the CDR3, the DNA is TGTGCCAGCAGTTTTTGGTATATGGGCAGTAGCACAGATACGCAGTATTTT. The V call is TRBV27, the J call TRBJ2-3; D remains ambiguous. V lost 3 bases, J lost 0 bases, and 16 bases lay in between. The CDR3 consists of 17 residues. Germline assignment: CDR1 MNHEY and CDR2 SMNVEV (reference sequence).

This sequence joins TRBV6-5 and TRBJ1-2; TRBD1 matches at 9 bases. V trimming: 5 bases; J trimming: 8 bases; junction bases outside the gene matches: 9. This CDR3 region has 14 residues. Germline values: CDR1 MNHEY, CDR2 SVGAGI. The CDR3 region is CASSRTTGGGGYTF. The CDR3 coding sequence is TGTGCCAGCAGTCGCACAACAGGGGGCGGGGGCTACACCTTC.

This chain links TRBV19 with TRBJ2-7, with 7 bases aligning to TRBD2. CDR1 and CDR2 from the germline V gene are LNHDA and SQIVND (reference sequence). The CDR3 has 14 amino acids. The J segment lost 2 bases and the V segment lost 6 bases, leaving 7 bases of the junction unmatched. CDR3 sequence (DNA): TGTGCCAGTAGCAACCAGGGAGGGGCCTACGAGCAGTACTTC. Translation gives CASSNQGGAYEQYF.

V is TRBV12-3 or TRBV12-4 and J is TRBJ1-2; 8 nucleotides match TRBD1. Trimming removed 7 bases from V and 8 bases from J; junction bases left unmatched: 18. There are 16 residues in the CDR3. The CDR3 coding sequence is TGTGCCAGCAAACCGGGACAGGAAGGGGCAAGGGGAGGCTACACCTTC. Amino acids: CASKPGQEGARGGYTF.

This sequence joins TRBV3-1 and TRBJ2-5; possible D gene TRBD2, 5 bases. The CDR3 sequence is 15 residues long. Trimming pared 2 bases from V and 2 bases from J, leaving 12 bases between. Per the germline V gene, CDR1 is LGHDT and CDR2 is YNNKEL (reference sequence). The CDR3 protein is CASSQRPSPQETQYF. The CDR3 nucleotides read TGTGCCAGCAGCCAAAGGCCTAGCCCACAAGAGACCCAGTACTTC.

This clonotype showed up just once. This chain joins TRBV12-3 or TRBV12-4 and TRBJ2-3; 8 bases map to TRBD1. The CDR3 runs to 18 residues. J gave up 2 bases and V 5 bases, and 15 bases lay outside the gene matches. The CDR3 loop reads CASSRYRDRFGNTDTQYF. In DNA form, the CDR3 reads TGTGCCAGCAGTCGATACCGGGACAGGTTTGGAAACACAGATACGCAGTATTTT.

The chain recombines TRBV30 with TRBJ1-6, with D possibly being TRBD1 (5 bases). The V gene lost 2 bases and the J gene lost 7 bases, with 9 bases spanning the gap. The CDR3 is made up of 13 amino acids. Germline-derived CDR1 and CDR2 are GTSNPN and SVGIG (reference sequence). CDR3 DNA sequence: TGTGCCTGGAGTCCAGGGAGAAATTCACCCCTCCACTTT. This encodes CAWSPGRNSPLHF.

The rearrangement joins TRBV11-3 to TRBJ1-1; D unresolved. V was trimmed by 5 bases and J by 0 bases, leaving 10 bases between them. The germline gives CDR1 SGHNT, CDR2 YENEEA. This CDR3 is 14 amino acids long. The CDR3 reads CASSPWGMNTEAFF. DNA for the CDR3: TGTGCCAGCAGCCCGTGGGGTATGAACACTGAAGCTTTCTTT.

V and J are TRBV11-2 and TRBJ2-5; D remains unclear. The CDR3 runs 13 residues. Germline V gives CDR1 SGHAT, CDR2 FQNNGV. V dropped 3 bases and J dropped 1 base, with 6 bases sitting between them. DNA for the CDR3: TGTGCCAGCAGCTTCGCCCCCCAAGAGACCCAGTACTTC. Amino acid sequence: CASSFAPQETQYF. The entire variable domain, with the rest obtained from reference TRBV11-2 and TRBJ2-5, is as follows: EAGVAQSPRYKIIEKRQSVAFWCNPISGHATLYWYQQILGQGPKLLIQFQNNGVVDDSQLPKDRFSAERLKGVDSTLKIQPAKLEDSAVYLCASSFAPQETQYFGPGTRLLVL.

V and J are TRBV5-1 and TRBJ2-5; D is possibly TRBD1 or TRBD2 (5 bases each). From germline, CDR1 is SGHRS and CDR2 YFSETQ. The CDR3 contains 15 residues. Trimming took off 1 base at V and 5 bases at J, with 15 bases between the two ends. The CDR3 sequence is CASSLNPTEGETQYF. CDR3 in DNA: TGCGCCAGCAGCTTGAACCCGACTGAGGGGGAGACCCAGTACTTC.

This chain connects TRBV12-5 to TRBJ2-1; 8 positions agree with TRBD2. The CDR3 extends over 17 amino acids. The trim removed 0 bases at V and 3 bases at J, leaving 7 bases unmatched. CDR1 is LGHNT, CDR2 FRNRAP, per germline. The CDR3 region is CASGLVVAGGNYNEQFF. The CDR3 DNA follows: TGTGCTAGTGGTTTGGTAGTTGCGGGGGGCAACTACAATGAGCAGTTCTTC.

This clonotype appeared a few times. The CDR3 nucleotides read TGTGCCAGCAGATCACAGGAGAACACTGAAGCTTTCTTT. Its translation is CASRSQENTEAFF. This chain links TRBV7-9 with TRBJ1-1; D possibly corresponds to TRBD1 (5 bases). The V gene lost 6 bases and the J gene lost 1 base, with 9 bases spanning the gap. Germline V gene sequence: CDR1 SEHNR, CDR2 FQNEAQ (reference sequence). There are 13 residues in the CDR3.

The chain joins TRBV20-1 to TRBJ2-5; 7 bases line up with TRBD2. Trimming at V came to 6 bases and at J to 1 base, leaving 8 bases not matched to a gene. In germline, CDR1 is DFQATT, CDR2 SNEGSKA (reference sequence). There are 14 residues in the CDR3. CDR3 bases: TGCAGTGCCTCCCCCGCGGGGGTCCAAGAGACCCAGTACTTC. It codes for CSASPAGVQETQYF.

The V call is TRBV2, the J call TRBJ1-2, with TRBD1 matching 7 bases. J lost 5 bases, V lost 8 bases, and 8 bases had no gene match. Germline V gives CDR1 SNHLY, CDR2 FYNNEI. The CDR3 covers 13 residues. CDR3 sequence reads: CASSEGAEYGYTF. As DNA, the CDR3 is TGTGCCAGCTCCGAGGGGGCAGAATATGGCTACACCTTC.

V usage is TRBV6-2 or TRBV6-3 and J usage is TRBJ2-3, with 8 bases that match TRBD2. Trimming removed 3 bases from V and 2 bases from J; junction bases left unmatched: 4. The CDR3 length is 15 residues. Germline loops: CDR1 MNHEY, CDR2 SVGEGT. The CDR3 sequence is CASSYRGGTTDTQYF. DNA of the CDR3: TGTGCCAGCAGTTATCGGGGGGGCACCACAGATACGCAGTATTTT.

The chain recombines TRBV18 with TRBJ1-1; the D gene is possibly TRBD1 (5 bases). The CDR3 is made up of 15 amino acids. The V gene's germline CDR1 is KGHSH and CDR2 LQKENI. Deletions cut 3 bases from V and 4 bases from J, with 15 bases between. CDR3 loop: CASSPMDKGTTEAFF. Here the CDR3 DNA reads TGTGCCAGCTCACCGATGGACAAGGGGACCACTGAAGCTTTCTTT.

The chain has TRBV18 and TRBJ2-1; D is unclear. The length of the CDR3 is 14 residues. Germline V gene data show CDR1 as KGHSH and CDR2 as LQKENI. V gave up 1 base and J gave up 5 bases, with 9 bases separating them. The CDR3 protein is CASSPLRSNNEQFF. CDR3 coding DNA: TGTGCCAGCTCACCACTCCGCAGCAACAATGAGCAGTTCTTC.

The chain couples TRBV5-1 to TRBJ1-6, with D possibly matching TRBD1 (5 bases). Germline CDR1 is SGHRS and CDR2 is YFSETQ. The CDR3 is made up of 15 amino acids. Trimming left V 0 bases short and J 6 bases short, with 10 bases between. This CDR3 reads CASSLDAGFNSPLHF. The CDR3 DNA follows: TGCGCCAGCAGCTTGGATGCAGGGTTTAATTCACCCCTCCACTTT. The full variable domain, with the rest looked up from reference TRBV5-1 and TRBJ1-6, is KAGVTQTPRYLIKTRGQQVTLSCSPISGHRSVSWYQQTPGQGLQFLFEYFSETQRNKGNFPGRFSGRQFSNSRSEMNVSTLELGDSALYLCASSLDAGFNSPLHFGNGTRLTVT.

The V and J genes are TRBV3-1 and TRBJ1-6; D is ambiguous. V was clipped by 1 base and J by 6 bases, with 10 bases between them. The CDR3 consists of 15 residues. Germline CDR1 reads LGHDT; CDR2 reads YNNKEL (reference sequence). Here the CDR3 reads CASSQAQQLNSPLHF. The CDR3 DNA follows: TGTGCCAGCAGCCAAGCACAACAGCTTAATTCACCCCTCCACTTT. Using reference TRBV3-1 and TRBJ1-6 for the parts outside the CDR3, the full variable domain is DTAVSQTPKYLVTQMGNDKSIKCEQNLGHDTMYWYKQDSKKFLKIMFSYNNKELIINETVPNRFSPKSPDKAHLNLHINSLELGDSAVYFCASSQAQQLNSPLHFGNGTRLTVT.

The V gene is TRBV29-1, the J gene TRBJ1-2; D is possibly TRBD1 (6 bases). The CDR3 extends over 13 amino acids. V was trimmed by 4 bases and J by 8 bases, leaving 17 bases between them. Germline assignment: CDR1 SQVTM and CDR2 ANQGSEA. The CDR3 region has the DNA TGCAGCGTTGCCCAATCAGGGGACTCCGGCTACACCTTC. Translation: CSVAQSGDSGYTF. Combining the CDR3 with reference TRBV29-1 and TRBJ1-2 gives the whole variable domain SAVISQKPSRDICQRGTSLTIQCQVDSQVTMMFWYRQQPGQSLTLIATANQGSEATYESGFVIDKFPISRPNLTFSTLTVSNMSPEDSSIYLCSVAQSGDSGYTFGSGTRLTVV.

The chain has TRBV12-3 or TRBV12-4 and TRBJ1-5, with unresolved D. V lost 4 bases and J lost 5, with 9 bases in between. This CDR3 spans 13 amino acids. As DNA, the CDR3 is TGTGCCAGCAGTTCGCAGGTGGATCAGCCCCAGCATTTT. Translation gives CASSSQVDQPQHF.

The chain carries TRBV2 and TRBJ2-3; 7 bases are shared with TRBD2. The CDR3 has 12 amino acids. Trimming removed 11 bases from V and 5 bases from J; junction bases left unmatched: 7. The germline gives CDR1 SNHLY, CDR2 FYNNEI. CDR3 region: CAGGGLRDTQYF. The CDR3 region has the DNA TGTGCCGGGGGGGGTTTGAGAGATACGCAGTATTTT.

The chain recombines TRBV20-1 with TRBJ2-3; 10 bases fit TRBD2. The length of the CDR3 is 15 residues. Germline V gene sequence: CDR1 DFQATT, CDR2 SNEGSKA (reference sequence). V shed 1 base and J 4 bases; nucleotides not matched to a gene: 5. The CDR3 region has the DNA TGCAGTGCTAGAGGCCAGCGGGGGGGCCCAGATACGCAGTATTTT. Its protein is CSARGQRGGPDTQYF.